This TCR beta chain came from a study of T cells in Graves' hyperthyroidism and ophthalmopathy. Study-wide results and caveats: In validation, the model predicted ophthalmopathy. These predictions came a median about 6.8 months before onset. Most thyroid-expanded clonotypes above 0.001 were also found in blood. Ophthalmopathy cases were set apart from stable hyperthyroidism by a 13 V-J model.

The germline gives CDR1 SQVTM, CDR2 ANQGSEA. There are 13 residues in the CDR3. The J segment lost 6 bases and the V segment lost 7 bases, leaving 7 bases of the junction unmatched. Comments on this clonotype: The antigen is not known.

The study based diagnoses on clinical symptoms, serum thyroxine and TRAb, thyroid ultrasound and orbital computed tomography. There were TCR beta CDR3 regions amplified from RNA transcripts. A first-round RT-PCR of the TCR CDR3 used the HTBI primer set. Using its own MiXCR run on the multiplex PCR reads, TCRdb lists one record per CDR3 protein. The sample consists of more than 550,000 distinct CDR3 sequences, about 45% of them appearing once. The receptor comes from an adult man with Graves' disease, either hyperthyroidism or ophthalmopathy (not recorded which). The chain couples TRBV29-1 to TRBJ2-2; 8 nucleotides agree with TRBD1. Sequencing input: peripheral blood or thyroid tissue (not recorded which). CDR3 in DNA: TGCAGCGCCGAAGACAGGGGAGCCGGGGAGCTGTTTTTT. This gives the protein CSAEDRGAGELFF.